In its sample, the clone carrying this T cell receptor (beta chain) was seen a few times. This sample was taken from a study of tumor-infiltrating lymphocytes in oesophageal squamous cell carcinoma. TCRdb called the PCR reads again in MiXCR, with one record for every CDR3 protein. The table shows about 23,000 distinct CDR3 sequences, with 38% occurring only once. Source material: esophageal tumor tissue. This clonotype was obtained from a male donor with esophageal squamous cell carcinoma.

The CDR3 DNA reads TGTGCCAGCAGCTTAGGAATGGGCGGAGAGACCCAGTACTTC. This sequence encodes CASSLGMGGETQYF. V gene TRBV11-3 combines with J gene TRBJ2-5, with D unclear. The V gene lost 1 base and the J gene lost 4 bases, with 10 bases spanning the gap. The CDR3 covers 14 residues. Germline CDR1 is SGHNT and CDR2 is YENEEA.